The rows below give T cell receptor beta chains drawn from one sample of a study of T cell responses to AZD1222 COVID-19 vaccine. Repertoires were generated with immunoSEQ multiplex PCR, while TCRdb's copy carries only in-frame clones and drops some. The table records under 140,000 clones, about four fifths of them present only once. The source material was peripheral blood, sampled on day 0 of AZD1222 vaccination. These receptor sequences come from an adult in good health. The CDR3 runs from the conserved cysteine through the conserved F or W. A D gene is named only where the DNA matches it firmly. The listing skips clone size in some rows; elsewhere it reads once, few, many or a size class.

abundance | d_gene | j_gene | v_gene | CDR3aa | CDR3nt
. | . | TRBJ1-6 | TRBV6-6 | CASSYEGYRKILHF | TGTGCCAGCAGTTACGAGGGATATCGAAAGATCCTCCACTTT
. | . | TRBJ2-7 | TRBV7-6 | CASSGGGEYEQYF | TGTGCCAGCAGCGGGGGAGGAGAGTACGAGCAGTACTTC
. | TRBD2 | TRBJ2-1 | TRBV18 | CASSPMAGGPGNEQFF | TGTGCCAGCTCACCAATGGCGGGAGGGCCGGGAAATGAGCAGTTCTTC
. | TRBD1 | TRBJ1-3 | TRBV18 | CASSPSTGTSGNTIYF | TGTGCCAGCTCACCCTCGACAGGGACCTCTGGAAACACCATATATTTT
. | TRBD1 | TRBJ2-7 | TRBV15 | CATSREEGAGYEQYF | TGTGCCACCAGCAGAGAAGAGGGGGCGGGCTACGAGCAGTACTTC
. | . | TRBJ1-1 | TRBV6-5 | CASSTPTGNTEAFF | TGTGCCAGCAGTACCCCGACAGGGAACACTGAAGCTTTCTTT
. | TRBD1 | TRBJ1-2 | TRBV7-2 | CASSPGQVFPDGYTF | TGTGCCAGCAGCCCGGGACAGGTTTTCCCCGATGGCTACACCTTC
. | TRBD2 | TRBJ2-1 | TRBV5-1 | CASSLVLAGGRNEQFF | TGCGCCAGCAGCTTGGTACTAGCGGGGGGAAGGAATGAGCAGTTCTTC
. | TRBD2 | TRBJ2-5 | TRBV3-1/TRBV3-2 | CASRTSGRGQETQYF | TGTGCCAGCAGGACTAGCGGGAGGGGACAAGAGACCCAGTACTTC
. | . | TRBJ2-3 | TRBV9 | CASSVLTMGDTQYF | TGTGCCAGCAGCGTACTTACGATGGGGGATACGCAGTATTTT
. | . | TRBJ1-5 | TRBV28 | CASRDPPNQPQHF | TGTGCCAGCAGGGACCCCCCCAATCAGCCCCAGCATTTT
. | TRBD2 | TRBJ2-7 | TRBV5-1 | CASSSSLAGGSYEQYF | TGCGCCAGCAGCTCCTCTCTAGCGGGGGGTTCCTACGAGCAGTACTTC
. | . | TRBJ2-5 | TRBV14 | CASSQWVSQTQYF | TGTGCCAGCAGCCAGTGGGTTTCGCAGACCCAGTACTTC
. | . | TRBJ2-5 | TRBV14 | CASSQVGIFKETQYF | TGTGCCAGCAGCCAGGTCGGGATTTTTAAAGAGACCCAGTACTTC
. | TRBD1 | TRBJ2-5 | TRBV28 | CASSRTGMRQETQYF | TGTGCCAGCAGTAGGACAGGGATGAGGCAAGAGACCCAGTACTTC
. | TRBD1 | TRBJ1-2 | TRBV14 | CASSRDRPHYGYTF | TGTGCCAGCAGCCGGGACAGGCCCCACTATGGCTACACCTTC
. | TRBD1 | TRBJ2-1 | TRBV5-4 | CASSLGQGARGEQFF | TGTGCCAGCAGCTTGGGACAGGGGGCGAGAGGTGAGCAGTTCTTC
. | . | TRBJ2-3 | TRBV28 | CASSLQKDTQYF | TGTGCCAGCAGCCTTCAAAAAGATACGCAGTATTTT
few | . | TRBJ2-7 | TRBV27 | CASSLSGEGPHSYEQYF | TGTGCCAGCAGTTTATCAGGCGAGGGCCCTCACTCCTACGAGCAGTACTTC
. | TRBD2 | TRBJ2-7 | TRBV6-5 | CASSSGGRSYEQYF | TGTGCCAGCTCTAGCGGGGGAAGATCCTACGAGCAGTACTTC
. | TRBD1 | TRBJ2-7 | TRBV5-1 | CASSFTWDRPYEQYF | TGCGCCAGCAGCTTCACCTGGGACAGGCCCTACGAGCAGTACTTC
. | TRBD1 | TRBJ2-7 | TRBV29-1 | CSVQLQGYEQYF | TGCAGCGTCCAACTACAGGGGTACGAGCAGTACTTC
. | . | TRBJ1-6 | TRBV18 | CASSMDQGKNSPLHF | TGTGCCAGCTCAATGGACCAGGGGAAGAATTCACCCCTCCACTTT
once | . | TRBJ2-7 | TRBV30 | CAWRRSQGTYEQYF | TGTGCCTGGAGGAGGAGTCAGGGGACCTACGAGCAGTACTTC
. | . | TRBJ1-2 | TRBV7-2 | CASSLKRVTPSSNYGYTF | TGTGCCAGCAGTTTAAAAAGGGTTACCCCCTCGTCTAACTATGGCTACACCTTC
. | . | TRBJ2-5 | TRBV5-1 | CASSMGEGRLKETQYF | TGCGCCAGCAGCATGGGGGAAGGGAGGTTGAAAGAGACCCAGTACTTC
. | . | TRBJ2-2 | TRBV14 | CASSPQGPGELFF | TGTGCCAGCAGCCCTCAGGGACCCGGGGAGCTGTTTTTT
. | TRBD2 | TRBJ2-7 | TRBV28 | CASSSPGTSGRGGYEQYF | TGTGCCAGCAGTTCCCCCGGGACTAGCGGGAGAGGGGGTTACGAGCAGTACTTC
. | TRBD2 | TRBJ2-7 | TRBV28 | CASRPTSGVYEQYF | TGTGCCAGCAGACCGACTAGCGGGGTGTACGAGCAGTACTTC
few | . | TRBJ2-1 | TRBV18 | CASSPPTAGQYNEQFF | TGTGCCAGCTCACCCCCAACGGCAGGTCAATACAATGAGCAGTTCTTC
. | . | TRBJ2-1 | TRBV3-1/TRBV3-2 | CASSQDVRQSSYNEQFF | TGTGCCAGCAGCCAAGATGTGAGACAATCATCTTACAATGAGCAGTTCTTC
. | . | TRBJ2-2 | TRBV19 | CATREEDTLNTGELFF | TGTGCCACCCGAGAGGAGGACACGCTGAACACCGGGGAGCTGTTTTTT
. | . | TRBJ2-6 | TRBV7-2 | CASSLVSANVLTF | TGTGCCAGCAGCTTAGTCTCCGCCAACGTCCTGACTTTC
once | . | TRBJ1-6 | TRBV6-6 | CASRPLGGRRNSPLHF | TGTGCCAGCAGGCCCCTGGGGGGAAGACGTAATTCACCCCTCCACTTT
few | . | TRBJ2-3 | TRBV30 | CAWTQTQGVAQYF | TGTGCCTGGACCCAAACCCAGGGTGTTGCGCAGTATTTT
. | . | TRBJ1-2 | TRBV19 | CASSIAGQMLPANYGYTF | TGTGCCAGTAGTATAGCGGGGCAGATGTTGCCCGCTAACTATGGCTACACCTTC
. | . | TRBJ1-2 | TRBV6-1 | CASSERSGLGYTF | TGTGCCAGCAGTGAAAGGTCGGGGCTTGGCTACACCTTC
. | . | TRBJ1-1 | TRBV9 | CASSVAIAGTKGAEAFF | TGTGCCAGCAGCGTAGCTATAGCCGGGACAAAGGGGGCTGAAGCTTTCTTT
. | . | TRBJ2-1 | TRBV5-5 | CASRRDHPGNEQFF | TGTGCCAGCAGACGGGACCACCCTGGGAATGAGCAGTTCTTC
. | . | TRBJ1-1 | TRBV18 | CASSLDSSSEAFF | TGTGCCAGCTCACTAGACAGTTCGAGCGAAGCTTTCTTT
. | TRBD1 | TRBJ2-7 | TRBV10-2 | CASSEPGQGATYEQYF | TGCGCCAGCAGTGAGCCGGGACAGGGGGCGACCTACGAGCAGTACTTC